Reported below is one TCR beta chain. This entry comes from a study of shared clonotypes between healthy human individuals. V shed 3 bases and J shed 4 bases, with 9 bases lying between them. The CDR3 covers 13 residues. The V gene's germline CDR1 is LNHDA and CDR2 SQIVND (reference sequence). The data were produced by immunoSEQ multiplex PCR, yet TCRdb's version contains in-frame clones alone and is incomplete. The data contain roughly 500,000 clones, 79% of them singletons. This receptor was taken from a woman aged 40-49 years in good health. Some clones in this sample may be carry-over from other donors' samples. This rearrangement joins TRBV19 to TRBJ1-2, with D unresolved. Sequencing was carried out using PBMCs. The CDR3 DNA sequence: TGTGCCAGTAGTATGGACCTTTCCTATGGCTACACCTTC. This encodes CASSMDLSYGYTF.